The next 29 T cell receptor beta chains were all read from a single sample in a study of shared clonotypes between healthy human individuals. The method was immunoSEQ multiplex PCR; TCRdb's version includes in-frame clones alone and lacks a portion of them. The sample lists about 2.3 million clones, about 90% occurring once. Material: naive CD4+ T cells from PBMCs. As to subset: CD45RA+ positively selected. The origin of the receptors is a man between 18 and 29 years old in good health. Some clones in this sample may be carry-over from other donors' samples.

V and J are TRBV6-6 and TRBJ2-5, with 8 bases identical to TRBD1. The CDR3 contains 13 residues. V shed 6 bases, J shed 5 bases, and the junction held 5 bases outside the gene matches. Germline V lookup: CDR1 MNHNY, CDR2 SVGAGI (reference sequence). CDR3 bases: TGTGCCAGCAGGCAGGGGGCGAGGGAGACCCAGTACTTC. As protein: CASRQGARETQYF.

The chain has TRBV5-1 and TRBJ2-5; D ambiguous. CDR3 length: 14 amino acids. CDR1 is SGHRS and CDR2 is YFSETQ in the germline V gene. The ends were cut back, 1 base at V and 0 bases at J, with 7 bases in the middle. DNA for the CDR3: TGCGCCAGCAGCTTGCAAGATTACCAAGAGACCCAGTACTTC. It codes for CASSLQDYQETQYF.

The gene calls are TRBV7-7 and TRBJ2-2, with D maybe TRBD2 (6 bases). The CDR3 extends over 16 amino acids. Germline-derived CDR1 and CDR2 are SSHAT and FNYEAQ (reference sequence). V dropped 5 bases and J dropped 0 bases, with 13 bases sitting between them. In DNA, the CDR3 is TGTGCCAGCAGCCGTGAAGCGGGTACGAACACCGGGGAGCTGTTTTTT. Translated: CASSREAGTNTGELFF.

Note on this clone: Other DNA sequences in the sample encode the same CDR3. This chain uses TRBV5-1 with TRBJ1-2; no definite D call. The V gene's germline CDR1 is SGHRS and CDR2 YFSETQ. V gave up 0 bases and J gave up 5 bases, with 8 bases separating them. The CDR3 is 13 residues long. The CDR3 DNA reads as TGCGCCAGCAGCTTGGGTGGTGTATATGGCTACACCTTC. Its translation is CASSLGGVYGYTF.

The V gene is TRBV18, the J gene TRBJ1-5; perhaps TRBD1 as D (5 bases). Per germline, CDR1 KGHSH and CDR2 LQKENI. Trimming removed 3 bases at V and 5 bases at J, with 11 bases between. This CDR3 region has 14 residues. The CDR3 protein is CASSPSGPDQPQHF. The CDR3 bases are TGTGCCAGCTCACCGTCAGGGCCCGATCAGCCCCAGCATTTT.

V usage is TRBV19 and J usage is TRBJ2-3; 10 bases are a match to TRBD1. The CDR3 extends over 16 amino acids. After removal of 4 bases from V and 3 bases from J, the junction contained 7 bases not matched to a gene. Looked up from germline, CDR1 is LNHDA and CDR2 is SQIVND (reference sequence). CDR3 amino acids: CASSRTGTGVTDTQYF. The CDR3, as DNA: TGTGCCAGTAGTAGAACCGGGACAGGGGTGACAGATACGCAGTATTTT.

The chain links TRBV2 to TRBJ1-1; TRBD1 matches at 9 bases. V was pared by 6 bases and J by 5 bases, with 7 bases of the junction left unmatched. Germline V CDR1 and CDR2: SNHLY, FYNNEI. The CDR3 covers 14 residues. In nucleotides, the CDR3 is TGTGCCAGCAGCGCCCTAGGGACAGGGACTGAAGCTTTCTTT. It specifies CASSALGTGTEAFF.

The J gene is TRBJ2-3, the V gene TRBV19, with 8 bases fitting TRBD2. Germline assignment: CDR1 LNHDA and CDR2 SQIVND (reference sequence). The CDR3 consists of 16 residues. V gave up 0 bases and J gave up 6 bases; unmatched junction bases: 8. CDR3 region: CASSIDLAGTADTQYF. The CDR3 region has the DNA TGTGCCAGTAGTATAGATTTAGCGGGAACGGCGGATACGCAGTATTTT. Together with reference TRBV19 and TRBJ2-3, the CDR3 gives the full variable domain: DGGITQSPKYLFRKEGQNVTLSCEQNLNHDAMYWYRQDPGQGLRLIYYSQIVNDFQKGDIAEGYSVSREKKESFPLTVTSAQKNPTAFYLCASSIDLAGTADTQYFGPGTRLTVL.

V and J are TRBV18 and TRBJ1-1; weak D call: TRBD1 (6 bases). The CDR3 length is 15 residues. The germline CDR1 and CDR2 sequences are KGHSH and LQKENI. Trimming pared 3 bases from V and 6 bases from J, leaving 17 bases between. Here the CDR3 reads CASSPSTGREAEAFF. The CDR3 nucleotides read TGTGCCAGCTCACCCTCGACAGGTCGGGAGGCTGAAGCTTTCTTT.

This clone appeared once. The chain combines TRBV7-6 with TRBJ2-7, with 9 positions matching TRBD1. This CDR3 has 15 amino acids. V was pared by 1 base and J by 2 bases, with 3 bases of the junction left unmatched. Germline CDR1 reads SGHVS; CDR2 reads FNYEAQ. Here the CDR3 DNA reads TGTGCCAGCAGCTTAGAACAGGGGGCGACCTACGAGCAGTACTTC. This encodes CASSLEQGATYEQYF. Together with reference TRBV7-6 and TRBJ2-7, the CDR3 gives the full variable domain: GAGVSQSPRYKVTKRGQDVALRCDPISGHVSLYWYRQALGQGPEFLTYFNYEAQQDKSGLPNDRFSAERPEGSISTLTIQRTEQRDSAMYRCASSLEQGATYEQYFGPGTRLTVT.

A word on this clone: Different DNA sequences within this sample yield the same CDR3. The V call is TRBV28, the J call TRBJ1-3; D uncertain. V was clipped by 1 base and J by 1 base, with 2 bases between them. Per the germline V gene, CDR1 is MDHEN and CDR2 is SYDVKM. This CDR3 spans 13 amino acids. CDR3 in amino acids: CASSLFSGNTIYF. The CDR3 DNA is TGTGCCAGCAGTTTATTTTCTGGAAACACCATATATTTT.

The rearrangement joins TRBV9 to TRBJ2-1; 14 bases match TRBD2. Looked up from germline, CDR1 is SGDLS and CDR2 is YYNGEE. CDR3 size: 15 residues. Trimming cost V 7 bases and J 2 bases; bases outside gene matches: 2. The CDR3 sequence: CASGGLAGAYNEQFF. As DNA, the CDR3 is TGTGCCAGCGGGGGACTAGCGGGAGCCTACAATGAGCAGTTCTTC.

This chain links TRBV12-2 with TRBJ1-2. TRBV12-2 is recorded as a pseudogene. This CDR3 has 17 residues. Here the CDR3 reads CASRFSGPGFLDYGYTF. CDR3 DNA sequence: TGTGCAAGTCGCTTTTCCGGCCCGGGTTTCCTGGACTATGGCTACACCTTC.

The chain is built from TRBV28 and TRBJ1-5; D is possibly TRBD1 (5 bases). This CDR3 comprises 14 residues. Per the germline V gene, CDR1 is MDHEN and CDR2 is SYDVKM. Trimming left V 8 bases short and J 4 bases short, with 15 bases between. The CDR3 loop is CASRLRQRNQPQHF. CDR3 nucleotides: TGTGCCAGCCGCCTTCGACAGCGAAATCAGCCCCAGCATTTT.

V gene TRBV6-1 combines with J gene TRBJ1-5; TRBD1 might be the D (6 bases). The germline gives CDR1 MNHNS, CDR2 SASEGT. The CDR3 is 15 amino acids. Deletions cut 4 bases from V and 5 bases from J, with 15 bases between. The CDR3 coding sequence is TGTGCCAGCAGTGGCCGAGAGACAGGACATCAGCCCCAGCATTTT. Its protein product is CASSGRETGHQPQHF.

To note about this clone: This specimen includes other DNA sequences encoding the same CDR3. The CDR3 bases are TGCGCCAGCAGCTTGGCAGGCTCCTCGCAAGAGACCCAGTACTTC. Encoded protein: CASSLAGSSQETQYF. The J gene is TRBJ2-5, the V gene TRBV5-1; D remains unclear. Germline loops: CDR1 SGHRS, CDR2 YFSETQ. The CDR3 loop spans 15 amino acids. V gave up 0 bases and J gave up 2 bases, with 11 bases separating them.

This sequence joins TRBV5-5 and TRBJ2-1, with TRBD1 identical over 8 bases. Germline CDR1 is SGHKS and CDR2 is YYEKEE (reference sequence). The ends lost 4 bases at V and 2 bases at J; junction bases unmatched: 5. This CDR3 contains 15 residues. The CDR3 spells CASSEDRVTYNEQFF. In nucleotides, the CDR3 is TGTGCCAGCAGCGAGGACAGGGTAACCTACAATGAGCAGTTCTTC.

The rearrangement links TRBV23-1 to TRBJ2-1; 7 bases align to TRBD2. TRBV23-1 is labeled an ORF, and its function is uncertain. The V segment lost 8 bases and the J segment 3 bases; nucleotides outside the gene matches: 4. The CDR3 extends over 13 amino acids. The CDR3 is CASGSGHYNEQFF. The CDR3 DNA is TGCGCCAGCGGTAGCGGGCACTACAATGAGCAGTTCTTC.

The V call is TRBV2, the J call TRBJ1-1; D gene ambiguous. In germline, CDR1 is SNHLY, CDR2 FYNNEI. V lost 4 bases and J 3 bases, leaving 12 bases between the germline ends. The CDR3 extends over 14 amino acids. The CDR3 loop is CASSGISLDTEAFF. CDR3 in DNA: TGTGCCAGCAGTGGTATTTCGTTGGACACTGAAGCTTTCTTT.

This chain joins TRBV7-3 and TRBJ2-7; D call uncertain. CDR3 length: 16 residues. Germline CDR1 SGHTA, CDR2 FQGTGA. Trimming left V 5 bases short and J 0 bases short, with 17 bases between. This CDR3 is CASSPISTVSSYEQYF. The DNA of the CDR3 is TGTGCCAGCAGCCCGATCTCGACCGTTAGCTCCTACGAGCAGTACTTC.

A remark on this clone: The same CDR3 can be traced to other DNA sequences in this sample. The chain's CDR3 is CASSLFAGVYEQYF. The CDR3 DNA sequence: TGTGCCAGCAGTTTATTCGCAGGGGTCTACGAGCAGTACTTC. The V gene is TRBV28, the J gene TRBJ2-7; D might be TRBD1 (6 bases). CDR1 MDHEN and CDR2 SYDVKM come from the germline V gene. V lost 1 base and J 3 bases, leaving 10 bases between the germline ends. There are 14 residues in the CDR3. The complete variable domain, with remaining parts taken from reference TRBV28 and TRBJ2-7, reads DVKVTQSSRYLVKRTGEKVFLECVQDMDHENMFWYRQDPGLGLRLIYFSYDVKMKEKGDIPEGYSVSREKKERFSLILESASTNQTSMYLCASSLFAGVYEQYFGPGTRLTVT.

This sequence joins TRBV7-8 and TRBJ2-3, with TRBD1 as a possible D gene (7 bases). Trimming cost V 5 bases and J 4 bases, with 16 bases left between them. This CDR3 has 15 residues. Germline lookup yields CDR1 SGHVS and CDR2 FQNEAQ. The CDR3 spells CASSHRQGGSDTQYF. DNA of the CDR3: TGTGCCAGCAGCCATCGACAGGGAGGCTCAGATACGCAGTATTTT.

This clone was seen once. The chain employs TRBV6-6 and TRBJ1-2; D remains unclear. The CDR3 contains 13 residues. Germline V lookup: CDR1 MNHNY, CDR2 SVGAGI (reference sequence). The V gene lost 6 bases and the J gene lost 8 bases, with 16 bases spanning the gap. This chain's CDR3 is CASRPTYLGGYTF. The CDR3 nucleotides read TGTGCCAGCAGGCCGACGTACCTGGGAGGCTACACCTTC.

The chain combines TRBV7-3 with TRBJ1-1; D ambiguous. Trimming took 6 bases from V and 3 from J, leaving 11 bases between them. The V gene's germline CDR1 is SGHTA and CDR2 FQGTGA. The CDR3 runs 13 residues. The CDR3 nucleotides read TGTGCCAGCAGGGGAGAAGGGCACACTGAAGCTTTCTTT. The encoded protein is CASRGEGHTEAFF.

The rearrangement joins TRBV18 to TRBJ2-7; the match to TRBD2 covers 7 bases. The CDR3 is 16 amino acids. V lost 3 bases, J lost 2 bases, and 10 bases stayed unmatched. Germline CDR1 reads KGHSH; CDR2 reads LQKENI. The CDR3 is CASSPAVGTTTYEQYF. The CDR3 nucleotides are TGTGCCAGCTCACCCGCGGTGGGGACTACAACCTACGAGCAGTACTTC.

The DNA for the CDR3 is TGTGCCAGCAGCCAAGATGGGCTAGCGGGAGAGTTTGAGCAGTTCTTC. Its translation is CASSQDGLAGEFEQFF. V is TRBV14 and J is TRBJ2-1, with TRBD2 identical over 10 bases. The ends lost 0 bases at V and 9 bases at J; junction bases unmatched: 8. Germline CDR1 is SGHDN and CDR2 is FVKESK. This CDR3 spans 16 amino acids.

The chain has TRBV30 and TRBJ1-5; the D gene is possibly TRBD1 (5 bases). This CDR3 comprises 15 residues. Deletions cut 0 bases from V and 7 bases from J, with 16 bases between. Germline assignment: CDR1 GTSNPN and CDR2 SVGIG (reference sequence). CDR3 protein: CAWSVQGARGQPQHF. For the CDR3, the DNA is TGTGCCTGGAGTGTACAAGGGGCGCGGGGCCAGCCCCAGCATTTT.

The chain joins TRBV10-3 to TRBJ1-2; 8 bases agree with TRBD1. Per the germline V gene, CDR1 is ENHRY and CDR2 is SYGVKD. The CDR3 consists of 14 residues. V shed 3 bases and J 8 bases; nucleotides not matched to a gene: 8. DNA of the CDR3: TGTGCCATCAGTGAATGGCAGGGGGCGCGGGGCTACACCTTC. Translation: CAISEWQGARGYTF.

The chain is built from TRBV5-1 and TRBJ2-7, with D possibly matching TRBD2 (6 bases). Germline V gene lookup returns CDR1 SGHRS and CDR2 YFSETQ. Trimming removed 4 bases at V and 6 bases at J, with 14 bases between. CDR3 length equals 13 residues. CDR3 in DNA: TGCGCCAGCAGCCAGGGACTTTCGGGCGAGCAGTACTTC. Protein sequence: CASSQGLSGEQYF. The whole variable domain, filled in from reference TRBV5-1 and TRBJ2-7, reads KAGVTQTPRYLIKTRGQQVTLSCSPISGHRSVSWYQQTPGQGLQFLFEYFSETQRNKGNFPGRFSGRQFSNSRSEMNVSTLELGDSALYLCASSQGLSGEQYFGPGTRLTVT.